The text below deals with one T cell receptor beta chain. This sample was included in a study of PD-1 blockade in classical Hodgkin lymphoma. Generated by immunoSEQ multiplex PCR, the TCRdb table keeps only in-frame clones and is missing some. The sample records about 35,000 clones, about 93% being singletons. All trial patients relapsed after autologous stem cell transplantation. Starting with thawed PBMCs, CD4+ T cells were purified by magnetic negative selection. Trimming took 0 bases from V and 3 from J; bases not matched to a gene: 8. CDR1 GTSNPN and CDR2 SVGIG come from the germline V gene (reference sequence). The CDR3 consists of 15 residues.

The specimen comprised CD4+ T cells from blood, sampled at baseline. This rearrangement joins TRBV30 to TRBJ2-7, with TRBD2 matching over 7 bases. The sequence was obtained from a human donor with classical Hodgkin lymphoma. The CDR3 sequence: CAWSVPRGGSYEQYF. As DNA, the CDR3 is TGTGCCTGGAGTGTGCCCCGCGGCGGGAGCTACGAGCAGTACTTC.